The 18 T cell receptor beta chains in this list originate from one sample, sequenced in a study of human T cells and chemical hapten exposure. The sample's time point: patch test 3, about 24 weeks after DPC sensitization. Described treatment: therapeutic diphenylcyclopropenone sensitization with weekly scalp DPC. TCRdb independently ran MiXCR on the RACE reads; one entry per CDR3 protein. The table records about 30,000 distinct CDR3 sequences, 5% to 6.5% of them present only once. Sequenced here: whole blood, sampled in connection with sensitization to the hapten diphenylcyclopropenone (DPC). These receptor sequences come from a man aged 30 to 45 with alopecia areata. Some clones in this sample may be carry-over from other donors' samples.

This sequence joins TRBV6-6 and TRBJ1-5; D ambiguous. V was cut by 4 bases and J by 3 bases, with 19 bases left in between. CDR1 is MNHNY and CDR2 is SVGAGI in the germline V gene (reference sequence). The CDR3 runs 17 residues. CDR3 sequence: CASSSLRAQNFNQPQHF. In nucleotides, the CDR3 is TGTGCCAGCAGTTCTCTACGGGCCCAAAACTTCAATCAGCCCCAGCATTTT.

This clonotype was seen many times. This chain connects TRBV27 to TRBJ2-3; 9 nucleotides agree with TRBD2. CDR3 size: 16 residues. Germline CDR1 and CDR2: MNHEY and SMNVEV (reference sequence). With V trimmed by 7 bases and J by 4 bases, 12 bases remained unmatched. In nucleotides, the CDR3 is TGTGCCAGCAATCCGAGGGCTAGCGGGAATGCAGATACGCAGTATTTT. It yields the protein CASNPRASGNADTQYF.

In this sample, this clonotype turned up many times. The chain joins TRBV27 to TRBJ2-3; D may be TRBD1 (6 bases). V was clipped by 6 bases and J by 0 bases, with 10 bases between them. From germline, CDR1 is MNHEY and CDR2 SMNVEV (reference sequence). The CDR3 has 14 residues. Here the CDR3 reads CASSGTTSTDTQYF. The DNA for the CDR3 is TGTGCCAGCAGCGGGACAACGAGCACAGATACGCAGTATTTT.

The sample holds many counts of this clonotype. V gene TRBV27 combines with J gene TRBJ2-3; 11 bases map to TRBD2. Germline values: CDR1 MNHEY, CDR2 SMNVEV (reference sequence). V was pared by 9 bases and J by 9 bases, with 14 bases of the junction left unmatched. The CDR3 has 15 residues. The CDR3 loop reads CASIKTSGAPGTQYF. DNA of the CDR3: TGTGCCAGTATTAAGACTAGCGGGGCCCCCGGGACGCAGTATTTT.

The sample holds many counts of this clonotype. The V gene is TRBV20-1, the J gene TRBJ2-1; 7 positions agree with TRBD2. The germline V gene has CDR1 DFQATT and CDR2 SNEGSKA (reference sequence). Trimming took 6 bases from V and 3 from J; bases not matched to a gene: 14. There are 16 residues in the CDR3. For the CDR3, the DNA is TGCAGTGCCGTCAGTGCGGGCGGGAGTAGCTACAATGAGCAGTTCTTC. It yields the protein CSAVSAGGSSYNEQFF.

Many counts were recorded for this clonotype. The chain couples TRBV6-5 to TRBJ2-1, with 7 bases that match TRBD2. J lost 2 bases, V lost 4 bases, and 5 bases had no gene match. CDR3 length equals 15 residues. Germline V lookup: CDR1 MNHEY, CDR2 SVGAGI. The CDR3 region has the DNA TGTGCCAGCAGTTTCGGACTAGTAGCCTACAATGAGCAGTTCTTC. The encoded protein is CASSFGLVAYNEQFF.

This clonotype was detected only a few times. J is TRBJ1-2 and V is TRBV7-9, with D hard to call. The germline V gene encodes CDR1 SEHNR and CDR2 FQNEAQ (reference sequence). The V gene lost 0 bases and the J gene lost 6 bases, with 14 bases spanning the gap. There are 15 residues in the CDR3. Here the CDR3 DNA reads TGTGCCAGCAGCTTAGCCGATCCGGGAACGGATGGCTACACCTTC. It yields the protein CASSLADPGTDGYTF.

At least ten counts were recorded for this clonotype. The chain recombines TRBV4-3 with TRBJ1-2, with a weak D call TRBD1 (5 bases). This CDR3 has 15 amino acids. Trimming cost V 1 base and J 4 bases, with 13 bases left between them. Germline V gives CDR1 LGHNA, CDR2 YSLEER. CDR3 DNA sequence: TGCGCCAGCAGCCAAGGCAGGGACTCTTTCTATGGCTACACCTTC. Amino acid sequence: CASSQGRDSFYGYTF.

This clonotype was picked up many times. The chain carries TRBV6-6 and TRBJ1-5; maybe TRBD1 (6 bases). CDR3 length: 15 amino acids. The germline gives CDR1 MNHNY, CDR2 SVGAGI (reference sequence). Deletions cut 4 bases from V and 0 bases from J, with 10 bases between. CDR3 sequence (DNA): TGTGCCAGCAGTTCTGACAGGTCTAGCAATCAGCCCCAGCATTTT. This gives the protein CASSSDRSSNQPQHF.

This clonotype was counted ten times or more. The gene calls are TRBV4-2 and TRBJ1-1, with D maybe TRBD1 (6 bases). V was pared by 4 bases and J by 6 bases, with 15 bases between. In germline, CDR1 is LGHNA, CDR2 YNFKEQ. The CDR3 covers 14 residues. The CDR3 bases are TGTGCCAGCAGCCTGGACAGCCTTCCCGCTGAAGCTTTCTTT. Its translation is CASSLDSLPAEAFF.

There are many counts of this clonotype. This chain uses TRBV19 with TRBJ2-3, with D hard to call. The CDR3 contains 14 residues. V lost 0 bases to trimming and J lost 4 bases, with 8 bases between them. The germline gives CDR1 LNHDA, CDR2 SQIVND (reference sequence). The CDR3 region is CASSIDQGPDTQYF. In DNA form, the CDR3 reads TGTGCCAGTAGTATAGATCAAGGGCCAGATACGCAGTATTTT.

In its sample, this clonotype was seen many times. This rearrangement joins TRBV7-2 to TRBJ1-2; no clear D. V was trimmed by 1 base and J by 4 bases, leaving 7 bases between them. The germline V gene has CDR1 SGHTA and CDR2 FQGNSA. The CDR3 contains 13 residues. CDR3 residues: CASSLGVIYGYTF. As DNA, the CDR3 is TGTGCCAGCAGCTTAGGCGTCATCTATGGCTACACCTTC. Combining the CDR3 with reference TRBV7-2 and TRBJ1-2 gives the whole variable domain GAGVSQSPSNKVTEKGKDVELRCDPISGHTALYWYRQSLGQGLEFLIYFQGNSAPDKSGLPSDRFSAERTGGSVSTLTIQRTQQEDSAVYLCASSLGVIYGYTFGSGTRLTVV.

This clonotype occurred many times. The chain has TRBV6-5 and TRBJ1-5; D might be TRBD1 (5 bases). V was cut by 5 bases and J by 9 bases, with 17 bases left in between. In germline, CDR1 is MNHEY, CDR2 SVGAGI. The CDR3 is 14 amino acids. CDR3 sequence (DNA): TGTGCCAGCAGTAATGGGGCCCAAAGGGGGCCCCAGCATTTT. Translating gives CASSNGAQRGPQHF.

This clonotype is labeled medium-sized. The CDR3 loop reads CSARAGVGSDTQYF. The CDR3 region has the DNA TGCAGTGCTAGAGCGGGAGTAGGGTCAGATACGCAGTATTTT. The chain carries TRBV20-1 and TRBJ2-3; weak D call: TRBD2 (6 bases). Per the germline V gene, CDR1 is DFQATT and CDR2 is SNEGSKA (reference sequence). The CDR3 consists of 14 residues. Between the trimmed V and J ends, which lost 1 base and 4 bases, there was a span of 12 bases.

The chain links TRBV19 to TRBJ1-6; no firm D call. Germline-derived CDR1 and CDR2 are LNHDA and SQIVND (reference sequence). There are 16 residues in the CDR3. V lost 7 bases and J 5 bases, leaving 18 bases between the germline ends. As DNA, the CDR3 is TGTGCCAGTATCCCCCCTAGGACGGGAGATAATTCACCCCTCCACTTT. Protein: CASIPPRTGDNSPLHF.

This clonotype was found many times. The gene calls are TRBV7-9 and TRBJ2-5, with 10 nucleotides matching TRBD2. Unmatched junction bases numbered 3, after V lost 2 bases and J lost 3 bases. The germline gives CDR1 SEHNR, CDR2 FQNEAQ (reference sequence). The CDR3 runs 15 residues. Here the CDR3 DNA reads TGTGCCAGCAGCTTAAGCGGGAGGGCCGAAGAGACCCAGTACTTC. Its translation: CASSLSGRAEETQYF.

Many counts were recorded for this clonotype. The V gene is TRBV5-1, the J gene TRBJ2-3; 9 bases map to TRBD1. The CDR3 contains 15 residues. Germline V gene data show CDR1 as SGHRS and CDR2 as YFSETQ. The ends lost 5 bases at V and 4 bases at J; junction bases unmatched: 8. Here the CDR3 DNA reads TGCGCCAGCAGGGACAGGGGAAACGACGCAGATACGCAGTATTTT. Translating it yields CASRDRGNDADTQYF.

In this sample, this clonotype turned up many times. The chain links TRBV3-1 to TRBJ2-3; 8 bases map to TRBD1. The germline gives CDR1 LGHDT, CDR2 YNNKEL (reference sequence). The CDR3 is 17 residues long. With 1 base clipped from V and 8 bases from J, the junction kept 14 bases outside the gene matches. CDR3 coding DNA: TGTGCCAGCAGCCAAGGGCAGGGGGCTAGGCACAGTGGTACGCAGTATTTT. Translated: CASSQGQGARHSGTQYF.